The 15 T cell receptor beta chains below come from one sample, sequenced in a study of T cell repertoires in cytomegalovirus infection. Each CDR3 protein gets one entry after TCRdb re-called the reads with MiXCR. Found here are about 740,000 distinct CDR3 sequences, less than 40% of them singletons; the top ten hold around 2.6%. The sequencing input was PBMCs. Receptors originate from a human donor in good health (CMV status not recorded). Some clones in this sample may be carry-over from other donors' samples.

Remarks on this clonotype: A much larger clonotype is one base distant, so this may be a read error. The rearrangement uses TRBV7-9 and TRBJ1-2; TRBD1 aligns across 9 bases. Germline CDR1 reads SEHNR; CDR2 reads FQNEAQ (reference sequence). The CDR3 extends over 16 amino acids. CDR3 residues: CVSSRGTGQGNYGYTF. In DNA, the CDR3 is TGTGTCAGCAGCCGTGGGACAGGACAGGGGAACTATGGCTACACCTTC.

This clonotype has at least ten counts. The chain links TRBV6-5 to TRBJ1-1; D perhaps matches TRBD1 (5 bases). CDR1 is MNHEY, CDR2 SVGAGI, per germline. The CDR3 runs to 14 residues. V was clipped by 2 bases and J by 0 bases, with 7 bases between them. CDR3: CASSYKGLNTEAFF. Written as DNA, the CDR3 is TGTGCCAGCAGTTACAAGGGGCTGAACACTGAAGCTTTCTTT.

The chain joins TRBV11-3 to TRBJ2-3, with 8 bases identical to TRBD2. With V trimmed by 2 bases and J by 5 bases, 9 bases remained unmatched. This CDR3 is 16 amino acids long. Germline CDR1 and CDR2: SGHNT and YENEEA. CDR3 DNA: TGTGCCAGCAGCTTATCGGACGGGAGGGCTGTAGATACGCAGTATTTT. Translating it yields CASSLSDGRAVDTQYF.

The chain joins TRBV7-2 to TRBJ1-4, with a tentative D call TRBD1 (6 bases). CDR1 and CDR2 (germline): SGHTA, FQGNSA. With 5 bases removed from V and 7 bases from J, the gap between germline ends came to 20 bases. The CDR3 sequence is 16 residues long. CDR3 sequence: CASSPRTGLMVEKLFF. DNA for the CDR3: TGTGCCAGCAGCCCGCGCACAGGGCTTATGGTTGAAAAACTGTTTTTT.

This clonotype was seen many times. V gene TRBV2 combines with J gene TRBJ1-5; 7 nucleotides line up with TRBD1. Germline CDR1 is SNHLY and CDR2 is FYNNEI. Trimming took 4 bases from V and 0 from J; bases not matched to a gene: 3. This CDR3 region has 15 residues. The CDR3: CASSGDSYSNQPQHF. The CDR3 DNA follows: TGTGCCAGCAGTGGGGACAGTTATAGCAATCAGCCCCAGCATTTT.

This clonotype was detected only a few times. The chain recombines TRBV6-5 with TRBJ1-5; D unresolved. The CDR3 sequence is 15 residues long. Between the trimmed V and J ends, which lost 2 bases and 3 bases, there was a span of 11 bases. Germline loops: CDR1 MNHEY, CDR2 SVGAGI. The CDR3 region has the DNA TGTGCCAGCAGTTACAGGAGCACCACCAATCAGCCCCAGCATTTT. Translating gives CASSYRSTTNQPQHF.

The chain is built from TRBV4-1 and TRBJ2-2; 7 bases line up with TRBD2. Trimming at V came to 0 bases and at J to 1 base, leaving 5 bases not matched to a gene. Per germline, CDR1 MGHRA and CDR2 YSYEKL. This CDR3 has 17 residues. The CDR3 DNA reads as TGCGCCAGCAGCCAAGAGGGCAGCGGGATGAACACCGGGGAGCTGTTTTTT. This translates into CASSQEGSGMNTGELFF.

On this clonotype: With a much larger clone just one base away, this may be a read error. J is TRBJ1-4 and V is TRBV7-2, with TRBD1 matching 7 bases. V shed 2 bases, J shed 5 bases, and the junction held 5 bases outside the gene matches. The germline gives CDR1 SGHTA, CDR2 FQGNSA. CDR3 length: 15 amino acids. The CDR3 region is CASSLYTGVNEKLFF. The CDR3 region has the DNA TGTGCCAGCAGCTTATACACAGGGGTGAATGAAAAACTGTTTTTT.

In its sample, this clonotype was seen many times. This chain links TRBV7-8 with TRBJ1-1; TRBD1 might be the D (6 bases). This CDR3 comprises 13 residues. Per germline, CDR1 SGHVS and CDR2 FQNEAQ. Trimming removed 1 base from V and 4 bases from J, with 7 bases in between. The CDR3 sequence is CASSLGGATEAFF. CDR3 in DNA: TGTGCCAGCAGCTTAGGGGGGGCCACTGAAGCTTTCTTT.

This clonotype appeared a few times. V gene TRBV7-9 combines with J gene TRBJ1-2; D gene uncertain. The germline V and J ends were trimmed by 6 bases and 7 bases, with 15 bases remaining between them. CDR3 length: 13 amino acids. Germline V lookup: CDR1 SEHNR, CDR2 FQNEAQ (reference sequence). The CDR3 nucleotides read TGTGCCAGCAGTTCCGGAGTTTTCCTTGGCTACACCTTC. Protein sequence: CASSSGVFLGYTF.

This rearrangement joins TRBV20-1 to TRBJ2-1; 15 bases are a match to TRBD2. The J segment lost 8 bases and the V segment lost 2 bases, leaving 4 bases of the junction unmatched. The CDR3 contains 15 residues. From germline, CDR1 is DFQATT and CDR2 SNEGSKA (reference sequence). CDR3 nucleotides: TGCAGTGCTAGACCTTGGACTAGCGGGAGGGATGAGCAGTTCTTC. This translates into CSARPWTSGRDEQFF.

The V and J genes are TRBV29-1 and TRBJ2-2; TRBD1 matches 9 bases. There are 14 residues in the CDR3. Germline V CDR1 and CDR2: SQVTM, ANQGSEA. V was clipped by 7 bases and J by 4 bases; unmatched bases: 7. This CDR3 is CSALGTGFTGELFF. The CDR3, as DNA: TGCAGCGCCTTGGGGACAGGGTTCACCGGGGAGCTGTTTTTT.

Ten or more counts support this clonotype. The chain joins TRBV7-2 to TRBJ2-3; D tentatively fits TRBD1 or TRBD2 (7 bases each). V dropped 2 bases and J dropped 2 bases, with 11 bases sitting between them. The CDR3 length is 15 residues. CDR1 and CDR2 (germline): SGHTA, FQGNSA. The CDR3 nucleotides read TGTGCCAGCAGCTTACAGGGGGGGCCCACAGATACGCAGTATTTT. It is translated as CASSLQGGPTDTQYF.

In this sample, this clonotype turned up a few times. V gene TRBV7-9 combines with J gene TRBJ2-1; 7 nucleotides agree with TRBD2. Germline CDR1 reads SEHNR; CDR2 reads FQNEAQ (reference sequence). This CDR3 has 13 residues. V gave up 5 bases and J gave up 9 bases; unmatched junction bases: 7. CDR3 DNA: TGTGCCAGCAGCCCGAGGGGAGGGACTGAGCAGTTCTTC. Its protein product is CASSPRGGTEQFF.

In its sample, this clonotype was seen many times. V and J are TRBV12-3 or TRBV12-4 and TRBJ1-5; TRBD1 matches at 9 bases. J lost 3 bases, V lost 6 bases, and 6 bases had no gene match. The CDR3 totals 15 residues. This chain's CDR3 is CASSQTGGSNQPQHF. For the CDR3, the DNA is TGTGCCAGCAGCCAGACAGGGGGTTCCAATCAGCCCCAGCATTTT.